This entry features one T cell receptor (beta chain) sequence. Its antigen is not known. The V segment lost 2 bases and the J segment 10 bases; nucleotides outside the gene matches: 2. CDR1 is KGHDR and CDR2 is SFDVKD in the germline V gene. The CDR3 has 12 residues. The data originate from a study of T cell responses to AZD1222 COVID-19 vaccine. General study findings and limits: Reports indicate that nearly half of spike-specific TCRs are directed at unmutated variant regions. Researchers took repertoire samples only after the peak T cell response had come. Spike-wide coverage was observed for vaccine-associated CD4 TCRs, with dominant responses at 160-218 and 743-854.

TCRdb's copy holds only in-frame clones and misses some; the assay was immunoSEQ multiplex PCR. The sample records fewer than 150,000 clones, 90% being singletons. The clonotype comes from an adult who received the AZD1222 COVID-19 vaccine. Sequenced material: peripheral blood, taken 28 days after the second AZD1222 dose. This chain connects TRBV24-1 to TRBJ1-1; TRBD1 matches 8 bases. The DNA for the CDR3 is TGTGCCACCAGTGATTCCGGACAGGGAGCTTTCTTT. Translating it yields CATSDSGQGAFF.